This TCR beta chain was sequenced in a study of sequential checkpoint blockade in melanoma. Turning to the study itself: Randomization was 1:1 between first-line nivolumab→ipilimumab and ipilimumab→nivolumab. Both treatment sequences were followed by maintenance nivolumab.

V lost 0 bases and J 5 bases, leaving 7 bases between the germline ends. The CDR3 runs 13 residues. From germline, CDR1 is SSHAT and CDR2 FNYEAQ (reference sequence). This sample's treatment: randomized to nivolumab then ipilimumab (arm A) or the reverse (arm B). Sorted cells were live CD3+CD8+, lacking CD19 and CD56, from PBMCs. Generated by immunoSEQ multiplex PCR, the TCRdb table keeps only in-frame clones and is missing some. The table records 30,000 to 35,000 clones, more than 70% of them present only once. The receptor was isolated from a human donor with melanoma. The material sequenced was CD8+ T cells sorted from blood (inferred from file names), taken from a patient given nivolumab and ipilimumab in sequence. The chain links TRBV7-7 to TRBJ2-5, with D unclear. DNA for the CDR3: TGTGCCAGCAGCTTAGCGGGCTATGAGACCCAGTACTTC. Its protein is CASSLAGYETQYF.